Below are 2 T cell receptor beta chains sequenced from a single sample in a study of T-cell memory formation after mild COVID-19. TCRdb called the 5' RACE reads again in MiXCR, with one record for every CDR3 protein. The repertoire has roughly 170,000 distinct CDR3 sequences, 20% to 25% of them found once; the top ten carry roughly 23%. The sequenced material came from PBMCs or a T cell subset sorted from them (not recorded which). The receptors were gathered from an adult woman who had mild COVID-19 (a few samples of this study predate the infection). Cell type and time point are not known.

The chain links TRBV6-5 to TRBJ2-5, with D possibly being TRBD1 or TRBD2 (5 bases each). V lost 4 bases and J 5 bases, leaving 17 bases between the germline ends. Germline V CDR1 and CDR2: MNHEY, SVGAGI. The CDR3 totals 15 residues. The DNA of the CDR3 is TGTGCCAGCAGTTCGGGACGGTGGGATGTCGAGACCCAGTACTTC. This translates into CASSSGRWDVETQYF.

This clonotype occurred a few times. The chain combines TRBV4-2 with TRBJ2-3; a possible D gene is TRBD2 (6 bases). Germline V lookup: CDR1 LGHNA, CDR2 YNFKEQ. Trimming cost V 1 base and J 0 bases, with 23 bases left between them. The CDR3 is made up of 20 amino acids. CDR3: CASSQVFTTRGGPSTDTQYF. DNA of the CDR3: TGTGCCAGCAGCCAAGTATTTACTACGCGGGGAGGTCCTAGCACAGATACGCAGTATTTT.